A selection of T cell receptor beta chains follows, all from one sample in a study of OX40 agonist ivuxolimab in advanced cancers. TCRdb's table, derived via immunoSEQ multiplex PCR, lists solely in-frame clones and lacks some. Among about 60,000 clones listed, around 92% were seen once. The input for sequencing was CD4+ or CD8+ T cells sorted from blood, taken in a trial of the OX40 agonist ivuxolimab. These TCRs come from an adult with an advanced solid tumor such as melanoma, head and neck, liver or kidney cancer. Each CDR3 is given with its conserved first and last residue. D genes are given only for firm matches. For some rows the clone size is stated as once, few or many, or as a class when expanded; others skip it.

>TRBJ2-2|NA|TRBV7-9|NA
CASSRTLTGELFF
TGTGCCAGCAGCCGGACTCTGACCGGGGAGCTGTTTTTT
>TRBJ2-7|TRBD1|TRBV27|NA
CASSLTGTGLYEQYF
TGTGCCAGCAGTTTGACCGGGACAGGGCTTTACGAGCAGTACTTC
>TRBJ2-7|NA|TRBV10-3|NA
CAIREGPASSYEQYF
TGTGCCATCAGGGAGGGGCCAGCAAGCTCCTACGAGCAGTACTTC
>TRBJ2-1|NA|TRBV13|NA
CASSQDDNEQFF
TGTGCCAGCAGTCAAGATGACAATGAGCAGTTCTTC
>TRBJ2-7|NA|TRBV30|NA
CAWSAAYRVDEQYF
TGTGCCTGGAGTGCCGCTTACAGGGTCGACGAGCAGTACTTC
>TRBJ2-7|TRBD2|TRBV27|NA
CASSTAGGEQYF
TGTGCCAGCAGTACCGCGGGGGGAGAGCAGTACTTC
>TRBJ2-5|TRBD2|TRBV10-2|NA
CATRFAGGPTETQYF
TGCGCCACCCGTTTTGCGGGAGGGCCGACAGAGACCCAGTACTTC
>TRBJ2-7|NA|TRBV11-3|NA
CASSLLRDNPYEQYF
TGTGCCAGCAGCTTACTTAGGGACAACCCCTACGAGCAGTACTTC
>TRBJ1-2|NA|TRBV13|few
CASSLGAGAGYTF
TGTGCCAGCAGCTTAGGGGCAGGGGCTGGCTACACCTTC
>TRBJ1-6|NA|TRBV25-1|NA
CASEGGSSNSPLHF
TGTGCCAGTGAGGGGGGGTCAAGCAATTCACCCCTCCACTTT
>TRBJ2-3|TRBD2|TRBV9|NA
CASSAPQRGGAGVDTQYF
TGTGCCAGCAGCGCACCGCAAAGGGGAGGAGCGGGAGTGGATACGCAGTATTTT
>TRBJ1-1|TRBD1|TRBV10-3|NA
CAPTSGDSIFTEAFF
TGTGCCCCAACTTCAGGGGACAGTATTTTCACTGAAGCTTTCTTT
>TRBJ2-7|TRBD1|TRBV7-8|NA
CASRSGQAYEQYF
TGTGCCAGCAGATCCGGACAGGCCTACGAGCAGTACTTC
>TRBJ2-7|NA|TRBV7-9|NA
CASSLDSAFYEQYF
TGTGCCAGCAGCTTAGATAGTGCTTTCTACGAGCAGTACTTC
>TRBJ1-2|NA|TRBV9|NA
CASSGEVRETYGYTF
TGTGCCAGCAGCGGAGAGGTTAGGGAGACCTATGGCTACACCTTC
>TRBJ2-7|TRBD1|TRBV13|NA
CASSFSGQGAYEQYF
TGTGCCAGCAGCTTTAGCGGACAGGGGGCATACGAGCAGTACTTC
>TRBJ2-3|NA|TRBV9|NA
CASSPAGTSTDTQYF
TGTGCCAGCAGCCCAGCCGGGACTAGCACAGATACGCAGTATTTT
>TRBJ2-1|TRBD2|TRBV7-9|NA
CASSIGLAGLNEQFF
TGTGCCAGCAGCATAGGACTAGCGGGGTTGAATGAGCAGTTCTTC
>TRBJ1-4|NA|TRBV7-9|NA
CASSPGEKLFF
TGTGCCAGCAGCCCCGGGGAAAAACTGTTTTTT
>TRBJ2-1|TRBD2|TRBV7-2|NA
CASSPSGRATYNEQFF
TGTGCCAGCAGCCCTAGCGGGAGGGCCACCTACAATGAGCAGTTCTTC
>TRBJ1-2|TRBD1|TRBV29-1|NA
CSVPGAQGGTVYGYTF
TGCAGCGTTCCCGGGGCCCAGGGGGGGACGGTCTATGGCTACACCTTC
>TRBJ2-6|NA|TRBV7-6|NA
CASSYEGESGANVLTF
TGTGCCAGCAGCTATGAGGGAGAATCTGGGGCCAACGTCCTGACTTTC
>TRBJ2-7|TRBD2|TRBV7-3|NA
CASSPWGTSTYEQYF
TGTGCCAGCAGCCCATGGGGGACTAGTACCTACGAGCAGTACTTC
>TRBJ1-1|NA|TRBV5-1|once
CASSLEEDTEAFF
TGCGCCAGCAGCTTGGAAGAGGACACTGAAGCTTTCTTT
>TRBJ2-2|NA|TRBV4-1|NA
CASSPRTNSFTGELFF
TGCGCCAGCAGCCCCAGGACGAACTCCTTCACCGGGGAGCTGTTTTTT
>TRBJ2-3|TRBD2|TRBV19|NA
CASSRIRVAGNTDTQYF
TGTGCCAGTAGTCGGATACGGGTAGCGGGAAACACAGATACGCAGTATTTT
>TRBJ2-3|NA|TRBV19|NA
CASGLPWGTPTPADTQYF
TGTGCCAGTGGCCTTCCCTGGGGAACGCCGACACCCGCAGATACGCAGTATTTT
>TRBJ1-4|NA|TRBV14|NA
CASSQETRQGSGREKLFF
TGTGCCAGCAGCCAAGAAACTCGTCAGGGTTCGGGGAGAGAAAAACTGTTTTTT
>TRBJ2-7|NA|TRBV6-1|NA
CASSEDRVYGQYF
TGTGCCAGCAGTGAAGACCGCGTGTACGGGCAGTACTTC
>TRBJ2-2|TRBD1|TRBV5-5|NA
CASSLARGYTGELFF
TGTGCCAGCAGCTTGGCCAGGGGGTACACCGGGGAGCTGTTTTTT
>TRBJ2-3|NA|TRBV9|NA
CASSVEASVRFPQYF
TGTGCCAGCAGCGTAGAGGCTAGCGTCAGATTCCCGCAGTATTTT
>TRBJ2-7|NA|TRBV5-8|NA
CASSFSGLDYEQYF
TGTGCCAGCAGCTTCAGCGGTCTGGACTACGAGCAGTACTTC
>TRBJ1-1|NA|TRBV19|few
CASSIEAGTEAFF
TGTGCCAGTAGTATAGAGGCGGGCACTGAAGCTTTCTTT
>TRBJ2-7|TRBD1|TRBV6-5|NA
CASSTWDRGTHEQYF
TGTGCCAGCAGTACCTGGGACAGGGGCACCCACGAGCAGTACTTC
>TRBJ2-1|TRBD2|TRBV27|NA
CASSSGTSGKNEQFF
TGTGCCAGCAGTTCCGGGACTAGCGGGAAAAATGAGCAGTTCTTC
>TRBJ2-3|NA|TRBV4-1|NA
CASSQGRGADTQYF
TGCGCCAGCAGCCAAGGGAGGGGGGCAGATACGCAGTATTTT
>TRBJ2-7|TRBD2|TRBV11-2|few
CASSPGEGWGEQYF
TGTGCCAGCAGCCCGGGGGAGGGCTGGGGCGAGCAGTACTTC
>TRBJ2-1|NA|TRBV27|NA
CASSLDGAPSSYNEQFF
TGTGCCAGCAGTCTAGACGGTGCACCGAGCTCCTACAATGAGCAGTTCTTC
>TRBJ1-1|NA|TRBV27|NA
CASSLRSGATAFF
TGTGCCAGCAGTTTAAGGTCAGGGGCGACCGCTTTCTTT
>TRBJ2-7|TRBD2|TRBV6-4|NA
CASRNLPWGTSGRLVYEQYF
TGTGCCAGCAGAAACCTCCCCTGGGGGACTAGCGGGAGGTTGGTCTACGAGCAGTACTTC
>TRBJ2-2|NA|TRBV6-5|NA
CASSYLTGNTGELFF
TGTGCCAGCAGTTACCTGACAGGGAACACCGGGGAGCTGTTTTTT
>TRBJ1-5|NA|TRBV19|NA
CASQTGPFQPQHF
TGTGCCAGTCAAACAGGCCCCTTTCAGCCCCAGCATTTT
>TRBJ2-1|TRBD2|TRBV27|NA
CASSLGLGEGRSEQFF
TGTGCCAGCAGCCTTGGACTGGGGGAGGGGCGCAGTGAGCAGTTCTTC
>TRBJ2-5|TRBD2|TRBV13|NA
CASSRMTSGRSQETQYF
TGTGCCAGCAGCCGCATGACTAGCGGGAGGTCCCAAGAGACCCAGTACTTC
>TRBJ2-7|NA|TRBV4-1|NA
CASSQGESPYSYEQYF
TGCGCCAGCAGCCAAGGGGAGAGTCCTTACTCCTACGAGCAGTACTTC
>TRBJ1-2|NA|TRBV9|NA
CASSAAQGLGYGYTF
TGTGCCAGCAGCGCCGCGCAGGGACTGGGGTATGGCTACACCTTC
>TRBJ2-7|NA|TRBV5-4|NA
CASSSGLLAYEQYF
TGTGCCAGCAGCTCAGGGCTCCTGGCCTACGAGCAGTACTTC
>TRBJ2-4|NA|TRBV23-1|NA
CASSLHRELAKNIQYF
TGCGCCAGCAGCCTCCACAGGGAACTAGCCAAAAACATTCAGTACTTC
>TRBJ2-6|NA|TRBV11-2|NA
CASSSGVAGANVLTF
TGTGCCAGCAGCTCAGGGGTCGCTGGGGCCAACGTCCTGACTTTC
>TRBJ1-5|NA|TRBV4-3|NA
CASSQDRASNQPQHF
TGCGCCAGCAGCCAAGATAGGGCTAGCAATCAGCCCCAGCATTTT
>TRBJ2-7|NA|TRBV2|NA
CASSAHIYEQYF
TGTGCCAGCAGTGCCCATATCTACGAGCAGTACTTC